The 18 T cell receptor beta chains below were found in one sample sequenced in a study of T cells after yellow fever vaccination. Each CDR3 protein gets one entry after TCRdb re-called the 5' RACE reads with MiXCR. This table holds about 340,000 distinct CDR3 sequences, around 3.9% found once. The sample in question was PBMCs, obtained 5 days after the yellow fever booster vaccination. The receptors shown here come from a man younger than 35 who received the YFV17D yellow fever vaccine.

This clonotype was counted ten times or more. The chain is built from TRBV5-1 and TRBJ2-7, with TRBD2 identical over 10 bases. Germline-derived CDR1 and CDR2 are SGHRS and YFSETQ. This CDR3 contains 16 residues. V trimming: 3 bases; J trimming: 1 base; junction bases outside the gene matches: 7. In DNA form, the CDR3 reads TGCGCCAGCAGCTCGGGTAGCGGGGGGCCTTCCTACGAGCAGTACTTC. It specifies CASSSGSGGPSYEQYF.

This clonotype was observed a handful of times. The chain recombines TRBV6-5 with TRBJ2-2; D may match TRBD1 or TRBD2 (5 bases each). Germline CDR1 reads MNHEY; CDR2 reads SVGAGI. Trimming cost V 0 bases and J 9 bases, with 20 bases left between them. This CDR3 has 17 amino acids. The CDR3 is CASSYSSYRDPPWELFF. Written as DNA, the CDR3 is TGTGCCAGCAGTTACTCATCCTACCGGGACCCACCTTGGGAGCTGTTTTTT.

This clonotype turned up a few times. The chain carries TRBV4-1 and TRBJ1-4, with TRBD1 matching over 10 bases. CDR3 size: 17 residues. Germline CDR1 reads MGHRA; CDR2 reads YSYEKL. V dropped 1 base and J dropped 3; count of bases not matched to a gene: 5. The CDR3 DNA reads TGCGCCAGCAGCCAAGTCGGGACAGGGGCGTCTAATGAAAAACTGTTTTTT. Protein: CASSQVGTGASNEKLFF.

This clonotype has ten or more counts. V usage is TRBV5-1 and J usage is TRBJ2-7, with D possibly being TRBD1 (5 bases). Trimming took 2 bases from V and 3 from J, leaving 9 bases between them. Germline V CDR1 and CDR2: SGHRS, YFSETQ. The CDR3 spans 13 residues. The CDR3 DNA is TGCGCCAGCAGCTTTGACAGAGGCTACGAGCAGTACGTC. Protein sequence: CASSFDRGYEQYV.

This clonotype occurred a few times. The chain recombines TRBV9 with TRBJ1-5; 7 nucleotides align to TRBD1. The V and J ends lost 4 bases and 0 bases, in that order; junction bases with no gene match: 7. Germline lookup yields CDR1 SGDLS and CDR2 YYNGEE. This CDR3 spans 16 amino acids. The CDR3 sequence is CASSFSGTASNQPQHF. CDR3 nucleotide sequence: TGTGCCAGCAGCTTTTCCGGGACAGCTAGCAATCAGCCCCAGCATTTT.

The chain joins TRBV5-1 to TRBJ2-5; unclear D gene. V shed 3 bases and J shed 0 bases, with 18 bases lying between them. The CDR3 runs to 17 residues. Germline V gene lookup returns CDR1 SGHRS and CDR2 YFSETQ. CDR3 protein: CASSSRGGLRYQETQYF. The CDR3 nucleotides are TGCGCCAGCAGCTCCCGAGGCGGATTACGGTACCAAGAGACCCAGTACTTC. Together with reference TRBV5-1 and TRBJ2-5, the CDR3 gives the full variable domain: KAGVTQTPRYLIKTRGQQVTLSCSPISGHRSVSWYQQTPGQGLQFLFEYFSETQRNKGNFPGRFSGRQFSNSRSEMNVSTLELGDSALYLCASSSRGGLRYQETQYFGPGTRLLVL.

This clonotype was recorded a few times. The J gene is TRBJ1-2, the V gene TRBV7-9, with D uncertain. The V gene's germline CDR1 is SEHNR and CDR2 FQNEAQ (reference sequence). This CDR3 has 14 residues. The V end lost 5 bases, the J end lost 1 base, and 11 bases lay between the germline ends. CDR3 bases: TGTGCCAGCAGCCGCTTGGGTCTTAACTATGGCTACACCTTC. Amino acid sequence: CASSRLGLNYGYTF.

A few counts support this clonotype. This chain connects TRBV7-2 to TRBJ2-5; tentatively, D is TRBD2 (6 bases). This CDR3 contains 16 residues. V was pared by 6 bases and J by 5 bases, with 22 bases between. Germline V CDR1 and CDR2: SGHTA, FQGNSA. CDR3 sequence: CASRSFPVGGVETQYF. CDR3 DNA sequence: TGTGCCAGCAGGAGTTTCCCGGTGGGGGGAGTGGAGACCCAGTACTTC.

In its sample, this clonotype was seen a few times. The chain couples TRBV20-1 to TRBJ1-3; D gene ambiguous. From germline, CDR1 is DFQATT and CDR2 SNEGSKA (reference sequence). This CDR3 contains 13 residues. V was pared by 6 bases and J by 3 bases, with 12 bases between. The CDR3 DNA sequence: TGCAGTGCGCCCGAGGGCTTTGGAAACACCATATATTTT. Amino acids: CSAPEGFGNTIYF.

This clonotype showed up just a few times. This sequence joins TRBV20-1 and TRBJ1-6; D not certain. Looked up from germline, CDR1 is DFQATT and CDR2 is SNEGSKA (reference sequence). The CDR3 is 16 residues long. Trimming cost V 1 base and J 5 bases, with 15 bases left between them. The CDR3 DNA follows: TGCAGTGCTAGAGTACGCGTGGGGTCCGATAATTCACCCCTCCACTTT. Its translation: CSARVRVGSDNSPLHF.

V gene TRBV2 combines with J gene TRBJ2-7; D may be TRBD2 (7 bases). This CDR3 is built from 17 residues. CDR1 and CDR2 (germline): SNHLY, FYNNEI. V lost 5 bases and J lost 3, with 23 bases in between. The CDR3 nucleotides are TGTGCCAGCAGTCCGGAGGGGGGGCGCGTAAATGGCTACGAGCAGTACGTC. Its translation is CASSPEGGRVNGYEQYV.

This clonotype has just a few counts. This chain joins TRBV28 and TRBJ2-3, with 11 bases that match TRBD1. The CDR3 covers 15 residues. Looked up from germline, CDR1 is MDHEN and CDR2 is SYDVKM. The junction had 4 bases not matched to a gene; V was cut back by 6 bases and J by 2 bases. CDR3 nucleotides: TGTGCCAGCAGCGGACAGGGGGCTCTCACAGATACGCAGTATTTT. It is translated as CASSGQGALTDTQYF. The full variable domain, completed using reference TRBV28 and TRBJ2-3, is DVKVTQSSRYLVKRTGEKVFLECVQDMDHENMFWYRQDPGLGLRLIYFSYDVKMKEKGDIPEGYSVSREKKERFSLILESASTNQTSMYLCASSGQGALTDTQYFGPGTRLTVL.

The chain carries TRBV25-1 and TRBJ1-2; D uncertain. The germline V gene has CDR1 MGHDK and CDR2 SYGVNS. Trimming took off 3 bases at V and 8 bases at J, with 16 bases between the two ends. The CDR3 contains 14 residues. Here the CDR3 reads CASSDPRTSGGYTF. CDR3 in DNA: TGTGCCAGCAGTGACCCGAGGACCAGCGGAGGCTACACCTTC.

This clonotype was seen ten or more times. In nucleotides, the CDR3 is TGTGCCAGTCAGGGTTCCTACGAGCAGTACGTC. Its translation is CASQGSYEQYV. V gene TRBV2 combines with J gene TRBJ2-7; D may be TRBD1 (5 bases). CDR1 and CDR2 from the germline V gene are SNHLY and FYNNEI. The length of the CDR3 is 11 residues. V was pared by 9 bases and J by 1 base, with 7 bases between.

CDR3 nucleotide sequence: TGTGCCAGCAGCCCCATAGATGGACCGAACACTGAAGCTTTCTTT. Translated, it gives CASSPIDGPNTEAFF. The chain combines TRBV7-8 with TRBJ1-1; D is unclear. V shed 5 bases and J shed 1 base, with 14 bases lying between them. Germline V CDR1 and CDR2: SGHVS, FQNEAQ. This CDR3 region has 15 residues.

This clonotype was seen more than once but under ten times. CDR3 loop: CSAGRSGGNQPQHF. In nucleotides, the CDR3 is TGCAGTGCTGGACGTTCGGGTGGCAATCAGCCCCAGCATTTT. V is TRBV20-1 and J is TRBJ1-5, with unresolved D. Trimming took off 5 bases at V and 2 bases at J, with 13 bases between the two ends. Germline values: CDR1 DFQATT, CDR2 SNEGSKA (reference sequence). This CDR3 is 14 amino acids long.

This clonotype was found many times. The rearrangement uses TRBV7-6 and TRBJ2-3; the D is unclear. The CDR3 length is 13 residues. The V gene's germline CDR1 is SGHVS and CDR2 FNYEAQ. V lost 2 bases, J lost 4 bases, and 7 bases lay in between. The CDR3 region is CASSLWAADTQYF. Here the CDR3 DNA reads TGTGCCAGCAGCTTATGGGCCGCAGATACGCAGTATTTT.

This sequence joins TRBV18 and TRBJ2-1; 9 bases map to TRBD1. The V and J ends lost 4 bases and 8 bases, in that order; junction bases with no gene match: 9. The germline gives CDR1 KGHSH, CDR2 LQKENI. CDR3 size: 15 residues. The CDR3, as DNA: TGTGCCAGCTCACTCGGGACAGGGCCCGGCCATGAGCAGTTCTTC. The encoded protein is CASSLGTGPGHEQFF.